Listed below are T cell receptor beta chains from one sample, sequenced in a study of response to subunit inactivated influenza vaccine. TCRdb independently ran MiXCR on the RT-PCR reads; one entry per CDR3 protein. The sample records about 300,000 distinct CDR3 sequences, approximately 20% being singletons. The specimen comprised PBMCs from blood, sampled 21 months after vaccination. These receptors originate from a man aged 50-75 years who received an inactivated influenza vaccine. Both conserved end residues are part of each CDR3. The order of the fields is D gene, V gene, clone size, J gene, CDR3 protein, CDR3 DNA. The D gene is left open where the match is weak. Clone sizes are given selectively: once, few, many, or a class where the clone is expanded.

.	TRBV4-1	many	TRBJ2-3	CASSRSTDTQYF	TGCGCCAGCAGCCGTAGCACAGATACGCAGTATTTT
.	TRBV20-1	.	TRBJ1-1	CSATIPRNTEAFF	TGCAGTGCTACCATCCCACGGAACACTGAAGCTTTCTTT
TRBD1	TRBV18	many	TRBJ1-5	CASSGDRASNQPQHF	TGTGCCAGCTCAGGGGACAGGGCAAGCAATCAGCCCCAGCATTTT
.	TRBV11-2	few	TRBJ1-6	CASSLDRVSYNSPLHF	TGTGCCAGCAGCTTAGACAGGGTTTCCTATAATTCACCCCTCCACTTT
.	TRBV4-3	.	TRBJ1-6	CASSQDGGGGNSPLHF	TGCGCCAGCAGCCAAGATGGTGGGGGAGGCAATTCACCCCTCCACTTT
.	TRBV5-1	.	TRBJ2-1	CASSPRGANNEQFF	TGCGCCAGCAGCCCCAGGGGAGCTAACAATGAGCAGTTCTTC
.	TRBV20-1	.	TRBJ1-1	CSASQETNTEAFF	TGCAGTGCTAGTCAGGAGACGAACACTGAAGCTTTCTTT
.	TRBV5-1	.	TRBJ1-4	CASSLQELGGKLFF	TGCGCCAGCAGCTTGCAGGAACTTGGGGGAAAACTGTTTTTT
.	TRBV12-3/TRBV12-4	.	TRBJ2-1	CASRPAHRKEQFF	TGTGCCAGCAGACCAGCACACCGTAAGGAGCAGTTCTTC
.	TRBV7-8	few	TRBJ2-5	CASSLRRLQETQYF	TGTGCCAGCAGCTTAAGACGTCTGCAAGAGACCCAGTACTTC
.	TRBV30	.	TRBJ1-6	CAWGSGLGSPLHF	TGTGCCTGGGGCTCGGGATTAGGTTCACCCCTCCACTTT
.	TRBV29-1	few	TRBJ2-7	CSVRTDRNYEQYF	TGCAGCGTTCGGACAGACAGAAACTACGAGCAGTACTTC
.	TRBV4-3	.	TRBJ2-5	CASSQGWGFQETQYF	TGCGCCAGCAGCCAAGGGTGGGGTTTTCAAGAGACCCAGTACTTC
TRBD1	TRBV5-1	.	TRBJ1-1	CASRRPGGSNTEAFF	TGCGCCAGCAGACGCCCAGGGGGTTCGAACACTGAAGCTTTCTTT
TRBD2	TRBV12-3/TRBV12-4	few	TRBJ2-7	CASSSSIAGAVYF	TGTGCCAGCAGTTCATCGATAGCGGGAGCAGTGTACTTC
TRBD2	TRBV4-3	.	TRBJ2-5	CASSQEREDYQETQYF	TGCGCCAGCAGCCAAGAGCGGGAGGACTACCAAGAGACCCAGTACTTC
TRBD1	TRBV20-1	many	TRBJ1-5	CSASQGQEVQPQHF	TGCAGTGCGAGTCAGGGACAGGAGGTTCAGCCCCAGCATTTT
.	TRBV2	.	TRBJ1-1	CASSQGGRNTEAFF	TGTGCCAGCAGCCAGGGCGGCAGGAACACTGAAGCTTTCTTT
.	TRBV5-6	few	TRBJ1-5	CASSPAGGGNQPQHF	TGTGCCAGCAGCCCGGCGGGGGGGGGCAATCAGCCCCAGCATTTT
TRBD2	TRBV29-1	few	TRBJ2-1	CSVAPRLAGAYNEQFF	TGCAGCGTGGCCCCCCGACTAGCGGGAGCCTACAATGAGCAGTTCTTC
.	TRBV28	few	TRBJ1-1	CASGGQGEAFF	TGTGCCAGCGGTGGCCAGGGTGAAGCTTTCTTT
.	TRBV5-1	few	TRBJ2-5	CASSLQPARQEEETQYF	TGCGCCAGCAGCTTACAGCCCGCAAGGCAGGAGGAAGAGACCCAGTACTTC
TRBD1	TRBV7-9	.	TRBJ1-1	CASSPGGVTEAFF	TGTGCCAGCAGTCCAGGGGGTGTCACTGAAGCTTTCTTT
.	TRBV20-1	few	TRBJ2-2	CSASFLSTGELFF	TGCAGTGCTAGCTTCCTTAGCACCGGGGAGCTGTTTTTT
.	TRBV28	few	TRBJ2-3	CASTYTDTQYF	TGTGCCAGCACCTACACAGATACGCAGTATTTT
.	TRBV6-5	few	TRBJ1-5	CASSYSRSSNQPQHF	TGTGCCAGCAGTTACTCGAGGTCGAGCAATCAGCCCCAGCATTTT
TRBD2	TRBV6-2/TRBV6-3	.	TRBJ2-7	CASSPGLAAFEQYF	TGTGCCAGCAGTCCAGGACTAGCGGCATTCGAGCAGTACTTC
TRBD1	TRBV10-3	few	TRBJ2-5	CAISDDRESETQYF	TGTGCCATCAGTGACGACAGGGAGAGTGAGACCCAGTACTTC
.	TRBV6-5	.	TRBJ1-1	CASSYSKGVPEAFF	TGTGCCAGCAGTTACTCGAAGGGGGTCCCAGAAGCTTTCTTT
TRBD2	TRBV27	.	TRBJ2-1	CASSLTSGGANEQFF	TGTGCCAGCAGTTTGACTAGCGGGGGGGCCAATGAGCAGTTCTTC
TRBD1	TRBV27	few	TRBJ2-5	CASSTSGDRAGAETQYF	TGTGCCAGCAGTACATCCGGGGACAGGGCCGGGGCAGAGACCCAGTACTTC